This paragraph covers one T cell receptor (beta chain) sequence. Its antigen is currently unknown. The method was immunoSEQ multiplex PCR; TCRdb's version includes in-frame clones alone and lacks a portion of them. This sample has 35,000 to 40,000 clones, with over 80% found just once. The time point is: week 11, during vaccination. Each vaccine dose was 300 ug of mutant IDH1 20-mer peptide, with topical imiquimod. There were new WHO grade 3 or 4 astrocytomas in the donors, and these were IDH1-mutant and ATRX-lost. The data were obtained in a study of a mutant IDH1 vaccine in newly diagnosed glioma. This CDR3 contains 18 residues. Germline V gene sequence: CDR1 SGHTA, CDR2 FQGNSA. The V and J ends lost 2 bases and 7 bases respectively, with 26 bases between them.

The receptor was isolated from a man in his forties with glioma. Sequenced here: PBMCs, sampled from a glioma patient whose treatment included an IDH1 peptide vaccine. The chain recombines TRBV7-2 with TRBJ1-2, with TRBD1 as a possible D gene (5 bases). The CDR3 bases are TGTGCCAGCAGCTTACGAGGACACGGAGAAAAGGACTATGGTGGCTACACCTTC. Encoded protein: CASSLRGHGEKDYGGYTF.